Presented here are 27 T cell receptor beta chains from one specimen sequenced in a study of molecular identifiers for immune sequencing clone quantification (dated by TCRdb to the late 2010s). The library was produced with PCR. For sequencing, a NextSeq 500 was employed. TCRdb cleaned the public reads at Q25 with fastp, built clones with MiXCR and kept in-frame beta chains. CDR3 protein sequences are deduplicated, and each keeps its most common genes and DNA. The sample records about 500,000 distinct CDR3 sequences, about 26% of which are singletons. Under 0.8% of the sample is in the top ten clones. The sequenced sample was naive CD8+ T cells from blood, with Jurkat cell RNA spiked in. The cell subset or site label of this sample denotes: FACS-sorted CD8+CD4-CCR7+CD45RA+ naive T cells. Receptors originate from a human donor in good health. Some libraries in this study had Jurkat cell RNA spiked in.

With regard to this clonotype: A junction end diverges from the germline sequence, so it may reflect a read error. This chain uses TRBV2 with TRBJ1-1; TRBD1 agrees at 12 bases. This CDR3 spans 17 amino acids. CDR1 is SNHLY, CDR2 FYNNEI, per germline. CDR3 amino acids: CAGSEAFPGQGATEAFF. The DNA of the CDR3 is TGTGCCGGCAGTGAAGCGTTCCCGGGACAGGGGGCGACTGAAGCTTTCTTT.

CDR3 sequence: CASSSGLANYEQYF. The CDR3 nucleotides are TGTGCCAGCAGTTCGGGACTAGCGAACTACGAGCAGTACTTC. This chain joins TRBV7-9 and TRBJ2-7; 10 bases line up with TRBD2. The CDR3 sequence is 14 residues long. J gave up 3 bases and V 6 bases, and 5 bases lay outside the gene matches. Looked up from germline, CDR1 is SEHNR and CDR2 is FQNEAQ (reference sequence).

Here the CDR3 reads CASSFHSGTDTQYF. CDR3 in DNA: TGTGCCAGCAGTTTTCATAGCGGCACAGATACGCAGTATTTT. The chain carries TRBV27 and TRBJ2-3, with TRBD2 as a possible D gene (5 bases). V was trimmed by 3 bases and J by 1 base, leaving 8 bases between them. Germline CDR1 MNHEY, CDR2 SMNVEV (reference sequence). The CDR3 runs to 14 residues.

As to this clonotype: A clone one base away is much larger, so this may be a read error. This chain links TRBV6-5 with TRBJ1-5, with unresolved D. CDR3 length equals 13 residues. Per the germline V gene, CDR1 is MNHEY and CDR2 is SVGAGI. The CDR3 loop is CACSYHSDQPQHF. As DNA, the CDR3 is TGTGCCTGCAGTTACCATTCAGATCAGCCCCAGCATTTT.

The V gene is TRBV20-1, the J gene TRBJ2-4, with 8 bases identical to TRBD1. Germline loops: CDR1 DFQATT, CDR2 SNEGSKA (reference sequence). CDR3 length: 16 amino acids. J was trimmed by 0 bases and V by 0 bases; bases with no gene match: 4. In DNA form, the CDR3 reads TGCAGTGCTAGAGAGACAGGGGTAGGAGCCAAAAACATTCAGTACTTC. This sequence encodes CSARETGVGAKNIQYF.

This clonotype has a handful of counts. V and J are TRBV7-9 and TRBJ1-6; D not resolved. CDR1 SEHNR and CDR2 FQNEAQ come from the germline V gene (reference sequence). This CDR3 is built from 14 residues. V was shortened by 5 bases and J by 5 bases, with 10 bases between the two germline ends. Here the CDR3 DNA reads TGTGCCAGCAGCGATCCCTTCGATAATTCACCCCTCCACTTT. It translates to CASSDPFDNSPLHF.

At least ten counts were recorded for this clonotype. This chain connects TRBV30 to TRBJ2-5, with D uncertain. This CDR3 has 13 amino acids. Between the trimmed V and J ends, which lost 1 base and 1 base, there was a span of 7 bases. The germline V gene has CDR1 GTSNPN and CDR2 SVGIG (reference sequence). As DNA, the CDR3 is TGTGCCTGGAGTGCATGGCTCCAAGAGACCCAGTACTTC. This gives the protein CAWSAWLQETQYF.

This chain connects TRBV28 to TRBJ2-5, with D perhaps matching TRBD1 (8 bases). Germline lookup yields CDR1 MDHEN and CDR2 SYDVKM. The CDR3 totals 21 residues. V shed 4 bases and J shed 4 bases, with 34 bases lying between them. The CDR3 coding sequence is TGTGCCAGCAGTTCTCAGGACAGGGCCCCATTTGGGCGGGAGCCCCCAGAGACCCAGTACTTC. It is translated as CASSSQDRAPFGREPPETQYF. Full variable domain (missing parts from reference TRBV28 and TRBJ2-5): DVKVTQSSRYLVKRTGEKVFLECVQDMDHENMFWYRQDPGLGLRLIYFSYDVKMKEKGDIPEGYSVSREKKERFSLILESASTNQTSMYLCASSSQDRAPFGREPPETQYFGPGTRLLVL.

CDR3 bases: TGTGCCAGCAGTCGGGGTCGACTAGCGGGAGACGATGAGCAGTTCTTC. It codes for CASSRGRLAGDDEQFF. This rearrangement joins TRBV12-3 or TRBV12-4 to TRBJ2-1; 12 bases are a match to TRBD2. This CDR3 is built from 16 residues. Trimming cost V 5 bases and J 8 bases; bases outside gene matches: 10.

About this clonotype: Just one base apart from a much larger clone, this may be a read error. The chain has TRBV19 and TRBJ1-5; D remains unclear. The germline V gene encodes CDR1 LNHDA and CDR2 SQIVND (reference sequence). This CDR3 region has 19 residues. Trimming left V 0 bases short and J 5 bases short, with 23 bases between. For the CDR3, the DNA is TGTGCCAGTAGTATAGAGGGGATATTTGTGGGGAAGGGCGATCAGCCCCAGCATTTT. The encoded protein is CASSIEGIFVGKGDQPQHF.

V and J are TRBV7-9 and TRBJ2-4; no definite D call. V lost 8 bases and J 2 bases, leaving 7 bases between the germline ends. The germline CDR1 and CDR2 sequences are SEHNR and FQNEAQ (reference sequence). The CDR3 is made up of 12 amino acids. In DNA, the CDR3 is TGTGCCAGCGGCTACCCCAAAAACATTCAGTACTTC. Translating it yields CASGYPKNIQYF.

This clonotype has a handful of counts. This chain links TRBV30 with TRBJ1-1; D is ambiguous. V lost 4 bases and J lost 7, with 13 bases in between. This CDR3 has 12 amino acids. Germline assignment: CDR1 GTSNPN and CDR2 SVGIG (reference sequence). The CDR3, as DNA: TGTGCCTGGACCCAAACGTCAGTTGAAGCTTTCTTT. Its protein is CAWTQTSVEAFF. The whole variable domain, filled in from reference TRBV30 and TRBJ1-1, reads SQTIHQWPATLVQPVGSPLSLECTVEGTSNPNLYWYRQAAGRGLQLLFYSVGIGQISSEVPQNLSASRPQDRQFILSSKKLLLSDSGFYLCAWTQTSVEAFFGQGTRLTVV.

This clonotype was seen at least ten times. The chain carries TRBV7-8 and TRBJ1-1; the D gene is possibly TRBD1 (6 bases). Looked up from germline, CDR1 is SGHVS and CDR2 is FQNEAQ. The CDR3 extends over 14 amino acids. The V end was cut by 2 bases, the J end by 5 bases, with 12 bases between. The chain's CDR3 is CASSLLQGGTEAFF. The CDR3 bases are TGTGCCAGCAGCTTATTACAGGGTGGAACTGAAGCTTTCTTT. The variable domain in full, with the rest retrieved from reference TRBV7-8 and TRBJ1-1, is GAGVSQSPRYKVAKRGQDVALRCDPISGHVSLFWYQQALGQGPEFLTYFQNEAQLDKSGLPSDRFFAERPEGSVSTLKIQRTQQEDSAVYLCASSLLQGGTEAFFGQGTRLTVV.

This clonotype was observed a handful of times. The junction differs from germline at one of its ends, possibly a read error. V and J are TRBV2 and TRBJ2-4, with TRBD2 matching over 12 bases. The CDR3 contains 20 residues. Germline CDR1 and CDR2: SNHLY and FYNNEI. The CDR3, as DNA: TGTGCCAGCAGTGAACTCCGGACTAGCGGGGACCCCTTAGCCAAAAGCATTCAGTACTTC. It codes for CASSELRTSGDPLAKSIQYF.

J is TRBJ2-1 and V is TRBV7-9, with a weak D call TRBD2 (5 bases). Germline V CDR1 and CDR2: SEHNR, FQNEAQ (reference sequence). The CDR3 is made up of 16 amino acids. Between the trimmed V and J ends, which lost 5 bases and 2 bases, there was a span of 16 bases. The CDR3 DNA is TGTGCCAGCAGCGGCACCAACTCCGGGACCTACAATGAGCAGTTCTTC. It specifies CASSGTNSGTYNEQFF.

This chain uses TRBV12-3 or TRBV12-4 with TRBJ2-1; the D gene could be TRBD1 or TRBD2 (7 bases each). V lost 5 bases and J lost 9, with 17 bases in between. This CDR3 is 14 amino acids long. The DNA for the CDR3 is TGTGCCAGCAGTACCTGGGGCAGGGGGGGTGAGCAGTTCTTC. This translates into CASSTWGRGGEQFF.

CDR3 DNA sequence: TGTGCCATCAGTGAAGATACGGATTCGCAGTATTTT. Its protein is CAISEDTDSQYF. The chain joins TRBV10-3 to TRBJ2-3, with unresolved D. The V end was cut by 3 bases, the J end by 10 bases, with 11 bases between. The CDR3 spans 12 residues. Germline V lookup: CDR1 ENHRY, CDR2 SYGVKD.

This clonotype was seen a handful of times. V and J are TRBV7-9 and TRBJ1-2, with a possible D match to TRBD1 (6 bases). Germline values: CDR1 SEHNR, CDR2 FQNEAQ (reference sequence). V lost 8 bases to trimming and J lost 2 bases, with 24 bases between them. This CDR3 spans 17 amino acids. The CDR3 DNA follows: TGTGCCAGCGAGCACCCCGGACGGGGGGCAACGAACTATGGCTACACCTTC. Encoded protein: CASEHPGRGATNYGYTF.

On this clonotype itself: Its ends do not fully match the called genes, so a read error is possible. The chain joins TRBV10-3 to TRBJ2-1; the match to TRBD1 covers 9 bases. Germline CDR1 and CDR2: ENHRY and SYGVKD. The CDR3 has 14 amino acids. As DNA, the CDR3 is TGTGCCATCAGTGAGGGACAGGGGTCCGATGAGCAGCTCTTC. It translates to CAISEGQGSDEQLF.

This chain uses TRBV28 with TRBJ2-5, with D uncertain. Trimming pared 1 base from V and 3 bases from J, leaving 6 bases between. The CDR3 contains 13 residues. Germline-derived CDR1 and CDR2 are MDHEN and SYDVKM. CDR3 protein: CASSLYGKETQYF. CDR3 coding DNA: TGTGCCAGCAGTTTATATGGAAAAGAGACCCAGTACTTC.

This clonotype has ten or more counts. The V call is TRBV19, the J call TRBJ2-2; D ambiguous. Trimming shortened V by 7 bases and J by 0 bases, and 12 bases separated the two germline ends. The CDR3 contains 15 residues. Germline CDR1 LNHDA, CDR2 SQIVND (reference sequence). As DNA, the CDR3 is TGTGCCAGTACTAGGACCGGTCCGAACACCGGGGAGCTGTTTTTT. Its protein product is CASTRTGPNTGELFF.

V and J are TRBV7-2 and TRBJ2-6; TRBD1 aligns across 7 bases. There are 18 residues in the CDR3. Trimming removed 3 bases from V and 0 bases from J; junction bases left unmatched: 8. In germline, CDR1 is SGHTA, CDR2 FQGNSA. The CDR3 DNA is TGTGCCAGCAGCTTCGGGACAGCCCCTAACTCTGGGGCCAACGTCCTGACTTTC. It is translated as CASSFGTAPNSGANVLTF.

This clonotype occurred a few times. The chain has TRBV3-1 and TRBJ2-7, with 14 bases lining up with TRBD2. The CDR3 length is 16 residues. Trimming cost V 0 bases and J 5 bases; bases outside gene matches: 3. Per the germline V gene, CDR1 is LGHDT and CDR2 is YNNKEL (reference sequence). CDR3 loop: CASSQERGLAGDEQYF. DNA of the CDR3: TGTGCCAGCAGCCAAGAAAGGGGACTAGCGGGGGACGAGCAGTACTTC.

There are a few counts of this clonotype. This chain joins TRBV18 and TRBJ2-7; 7 bases line up with TRBD1. This CDR3 spans 14 amino acids. The junction had 6 bases not matched to a gene; V was cut back by 6 bases and J by 1 base. Germline V gives CDR1 KGHSH, CDR2 LQKENI. The CDR3 DNA reads TGTGCCAGCTCGAATCCGGGACAGTCCTACGAGCAGTACTTC. This codes for CASSNPGQSYEQYF. Supplemented by reference TRBV18 and TRBJ2-7, the full variable domain reads NAGVMQNPRHLVRRRGQEARLRCSPMKGHSHVYWYRQLPEEGLKFMVYLQKENIIDESGMPKERFSAEFPKEGPSILRIQQVVRGDSAAYFCASSNPGQSYEQYFGPGTRLTVT.

The chain joins TRBV7-9 to TRBJ2-3, with a possible D match to TRBD1 (6 bases). Trimming took off 8 bases at V and 1 base at J, with 10 bases between the two ends. The CDR3 runs to 13 residues. Looked up from germline, CDR1 is SEHNR and CDR2 is FQNEAQ (reference sequence). The CDR3: CASEDSRTDTQYF. The CDR3 nucleotides read TGTGCCAGCGAGGACAGCCGCACAGATACGCAGTATTTT.

This clonotype has at least ten counts. The chain couples TRBV28 to TRBJ2-1; 8 bases are a match to TRBD2. CDR3 length: 16 residues. Germline V gene data show CDR1 as MDHEN and CDR2 as SYDVKM. V gave up 6 bases and J gave up 8 bases; unmatched junction bases: 15. Here the CDR3 reads CASSSSGYSLVDEQFF. CDR3 DNA sequence: TGTGCCAGCAGCTCTAGCGGGTACTCCCTAGTGGATGAGCAGTTCTTC.

The CDR3 here is CATSSSSTDTQYF. CDR3 nucleotide sequence: TGTGCCACCAGCAGTTCTAGCACAGATACGCAGTATTTT. The chain recombines TRBV15 with TRBJ2-3; D is ambiguous. Trimming took 3 bases from V and 0 from J, leaving 4 bases between them. This CDR3 is built from 13 residues. In germline, CDR1 is LNHNV, CDR2 YYDKDF (reference sequence).